This TCR beta chain was captured in a study of blood T cell repertoires in COVID-19. For the study at large: Acute and convalescent COVID-19 samples came from the United States, Italy and Spain. T cells, B-cell-depleted T cells, or PBMCs provided the cDNA or gDNA that served as material.

Study processing details: Amplifying reference gene primers gave estimates of nucleated cell counts. The data were produced by immunoSEQ multiplex PCR, yet TCRdb's version contains in-frame clones alone and is incomplete. Clone size and the V and J calls come from that table; the DNA yielded D and trimming. The table includes 110,000 to 150,000 clones, 70% to 90% detected once. V was pared by 6 bases and J by 4 bases, with 18 bases between. Germline assignment: CDR1 MDHEN and CDR2 SYDVKM. The CDR3 extends over 15 amino acids. This clone was counted once. The TCR was taken from a human donor in a cohort sampled during active COVID-19. The sequencing input was peripheral blood. The gene calls are TRBV28 and TRBJ1-2; possibly TRBD1 for D (5 bases). The CDR3 DNA reads TGTGCCAGCAGGTCCTCAGGGACTCTACCCTATGGCTACACCTTC. Its protein product is CASRSSGTLPYGYTF.